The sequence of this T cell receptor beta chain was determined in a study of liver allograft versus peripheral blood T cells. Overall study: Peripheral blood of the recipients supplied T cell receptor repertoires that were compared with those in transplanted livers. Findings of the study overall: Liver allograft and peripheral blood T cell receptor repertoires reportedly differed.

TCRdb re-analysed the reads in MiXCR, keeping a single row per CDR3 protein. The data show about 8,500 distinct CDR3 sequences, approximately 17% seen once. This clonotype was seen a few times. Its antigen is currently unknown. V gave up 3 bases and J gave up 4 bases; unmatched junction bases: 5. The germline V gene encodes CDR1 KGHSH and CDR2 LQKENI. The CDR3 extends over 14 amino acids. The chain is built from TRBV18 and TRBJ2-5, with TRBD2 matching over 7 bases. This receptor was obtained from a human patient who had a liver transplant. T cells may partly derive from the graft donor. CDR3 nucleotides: TGTGCCAGCTCACCGAGAACGGGGGGAGAGACCCAGTACTTC. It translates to CASSPRTGGETQYF. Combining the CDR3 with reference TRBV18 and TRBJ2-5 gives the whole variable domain NAGVMQNPRHLVRRRGQEARLRCSPMKGHSHVYWYRQLPEEGLKFMVYLQKENIIDESGMPKERFSAEFPKEGPSILRIQQVVRGDSAAYFCASSPRTGGETQYFGPGTRLLVL.